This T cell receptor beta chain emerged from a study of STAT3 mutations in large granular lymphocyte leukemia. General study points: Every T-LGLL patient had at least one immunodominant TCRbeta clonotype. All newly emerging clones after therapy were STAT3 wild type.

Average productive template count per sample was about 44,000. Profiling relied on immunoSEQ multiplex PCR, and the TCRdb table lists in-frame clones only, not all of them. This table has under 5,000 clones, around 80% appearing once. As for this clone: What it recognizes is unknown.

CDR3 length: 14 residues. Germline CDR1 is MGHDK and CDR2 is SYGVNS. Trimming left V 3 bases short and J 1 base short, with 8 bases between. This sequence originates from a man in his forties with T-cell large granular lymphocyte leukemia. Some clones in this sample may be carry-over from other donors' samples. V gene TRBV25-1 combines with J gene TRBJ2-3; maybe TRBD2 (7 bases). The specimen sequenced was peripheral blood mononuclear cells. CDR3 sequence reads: CASSERGRTDTQYF. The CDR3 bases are TGTGCCAGCAGTGAGCGGGGGCGCACAGATACGCAGTATTTT.